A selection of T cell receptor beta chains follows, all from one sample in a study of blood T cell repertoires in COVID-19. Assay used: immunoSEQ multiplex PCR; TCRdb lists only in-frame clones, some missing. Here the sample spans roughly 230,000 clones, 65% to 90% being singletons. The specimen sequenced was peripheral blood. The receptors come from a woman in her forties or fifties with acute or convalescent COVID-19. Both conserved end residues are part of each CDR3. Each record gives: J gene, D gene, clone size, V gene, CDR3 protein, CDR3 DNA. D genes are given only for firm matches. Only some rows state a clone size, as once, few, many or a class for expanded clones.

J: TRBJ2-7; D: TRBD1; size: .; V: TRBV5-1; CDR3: CASSRAGTGSYEQYF; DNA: TGCGCCAGCAGCCGGGCCGGGACAGGGTCCTACGAGCAGTACTTC
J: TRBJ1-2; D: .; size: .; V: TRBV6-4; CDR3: CASSDRGVGDGYTF; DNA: TGTGCCAGCAGTGATCGGGGTGTGGGCGATGGCTACACCTTC
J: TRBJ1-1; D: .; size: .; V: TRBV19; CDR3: CASKRQDANTEAFF; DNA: TGTGCCAGTAAAAGACAGGACGCCAACACTGAAGCTTTCTTT
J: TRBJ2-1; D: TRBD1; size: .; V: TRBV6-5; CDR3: CANSRDRYNEQFF; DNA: TGTGCCAACAGCCGGGACAGGTACAATGAGCAGTTCTTC
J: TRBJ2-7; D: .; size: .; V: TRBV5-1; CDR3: CASSLDGYYEQYF; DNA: TGCGCCAGCAGCTTGGACGGGTACTACGAGCAGTACTTC
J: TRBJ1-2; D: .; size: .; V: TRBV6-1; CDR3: CASSEHITFGSGANYGYTF; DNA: TGTGCCAGCAGTGAACATATTACGTTCGGATCAGGGGCTAACTATGGCTACACCTTC
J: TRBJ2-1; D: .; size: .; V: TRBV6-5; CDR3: CASSYVAGGGNEQFF; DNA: TGTGCCAGCAGTTACGTCGCAGGGGGAGGCAATGAGCAGTTCTTC
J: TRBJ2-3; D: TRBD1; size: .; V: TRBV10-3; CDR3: CAIRMDRGADTQYF; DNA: TGTGCCATCAGAATGGACAGGGGGGCAGATACGCAGTATTTT
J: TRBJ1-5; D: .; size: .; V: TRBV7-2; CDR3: CASSLPGQTTYQHF; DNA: TGTGCCAGCAGCCTCCCCGGACAGACTACGTACCAGCATTTT
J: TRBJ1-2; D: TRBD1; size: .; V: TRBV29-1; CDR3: CSVGGQGVGYTF; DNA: TGCAGCGTTGGGGGGCAGGGGGTTGGCTACACCTTC
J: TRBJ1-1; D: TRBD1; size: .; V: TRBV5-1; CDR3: CASSLAAGGSPNTEAFF; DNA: TGCGCCAGCAGCTTGGCCGCAGGGGGCTCTCCGAACACTGAAGCTTTCTTT
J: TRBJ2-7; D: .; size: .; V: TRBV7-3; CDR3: CASSLNQGNQYEQYF; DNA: TGTGCCAGCAGCTTAAACCAGGGAAACCAATACGAGCAGTACTTC
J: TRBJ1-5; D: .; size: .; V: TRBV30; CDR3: CAWSAGPTNQPQHF; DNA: TGTGCCTGGAGCGCGGGACCGACCAATCAGCCCCAGCATTTT
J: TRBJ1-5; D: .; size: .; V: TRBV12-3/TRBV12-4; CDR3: CASSPGKNQPQHF; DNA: TGTGCCAGCAGTCCCGGGAAAAATCAGCCCCAGCATTTT
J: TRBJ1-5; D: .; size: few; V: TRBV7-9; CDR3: CASSSDGNQPQHF; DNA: TGTGCCAGCAGCTCCGACGGGAATCAGCCCCAGCATTTT
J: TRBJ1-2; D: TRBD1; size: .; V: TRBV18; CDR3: CASSLTGEGGYTF; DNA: TGTGCCAGCTCACTCACAGGGGAAGGCGGCTACACCTTC
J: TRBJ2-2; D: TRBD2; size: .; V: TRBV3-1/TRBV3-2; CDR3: CASSQDLAGGRGELFF; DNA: TGTGCCAGCAGCCAAGATTTAGCGGGGGGACGCGGGGAGCTGTTTTTT
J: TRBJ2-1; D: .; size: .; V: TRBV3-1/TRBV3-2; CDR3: CASSQGRVSYNEQFF; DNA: TGTGCCAGCAGCCAAGGGAGGGTCTCCTACAATGAGCAGTTCTTC
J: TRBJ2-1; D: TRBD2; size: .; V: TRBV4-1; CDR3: CASSRGGTNYNEQFF; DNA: TGCGCCAGCAGCCGCGGCGGGACTAACTACAATGAGCAGTTCTTC
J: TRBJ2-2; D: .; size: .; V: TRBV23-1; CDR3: CASSHPRHYPGELFF; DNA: TGCGCCAGCAGTCACCCGCGGCATTATCCCGGGGAGCTGTTTTTT
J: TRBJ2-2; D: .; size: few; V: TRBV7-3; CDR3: CASSLTGNTGELFF; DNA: TGTGCCAGCAGCCTGACAGGGAACACCGGGGAGCTGTTTTTT
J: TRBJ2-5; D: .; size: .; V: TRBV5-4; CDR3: CASSLERDSKETQYF; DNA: TGTGCCAGCAGCTTGGAAAGGGACTCAAAAGAGACCCAGTACTTC
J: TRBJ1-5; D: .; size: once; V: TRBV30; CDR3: CAWSNTGYMPQHF; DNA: TGTGCCTGGAGTAATACAGGGTATATGCCCCAGCATTTT
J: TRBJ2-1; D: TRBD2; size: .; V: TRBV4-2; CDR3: CASSQEGPSGELSYNEQFF; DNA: TGTGCCAGCAGCCAAGAGGGGCCCAGCGGGGAGTTATCCTACAATGAGCAGTTCTTC
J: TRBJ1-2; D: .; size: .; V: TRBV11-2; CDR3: CASSSGDGYTF; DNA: TGTGCCAGCAGCTCAGGGGACGGCTACACCTTC
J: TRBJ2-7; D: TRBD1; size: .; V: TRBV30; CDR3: CACTGQGGLYEQYF; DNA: TGTGCCTGTACGGGACAGGGGGGCCTCTACGAGCAGTACTTC
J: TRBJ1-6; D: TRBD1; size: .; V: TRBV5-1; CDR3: CASSLGDRDSPLHF; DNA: TGCGCCAGCAGCTTGGGTGACAGGGATTCACCCCTCCACTTT
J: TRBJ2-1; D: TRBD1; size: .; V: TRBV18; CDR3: CASSVTGGGYNEQFF; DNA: TGTGCCAGCTCGGTTACAGGGGGCGGTTACAATGAGCAGTTCTTC
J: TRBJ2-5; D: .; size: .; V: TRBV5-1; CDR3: CASSPWRDQETQYF; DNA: TGCGCCAGCAGCCCGTGGCGGGACCAAGAGACCCAGTACTTC
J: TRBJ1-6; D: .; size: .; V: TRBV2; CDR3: CASSLTGKSLHF; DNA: TGTGCCAGCAGTTTAACGGGGAAATCCCTCCACTTT
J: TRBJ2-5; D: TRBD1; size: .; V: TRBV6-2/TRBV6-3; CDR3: CASSYSIGSWQGVQETQYF; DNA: TGTGCCAGCAGTTACTCGATCGGGTCGTGGCAGGGGGTCCAAGAGACCCAGTACTTC
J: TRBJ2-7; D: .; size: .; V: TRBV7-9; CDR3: CASSFVAAEQYF; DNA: TGTGCCAGCAGCTTTGTGGCGGCCGAGCAGTACTTC
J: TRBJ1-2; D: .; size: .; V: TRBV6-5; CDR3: CASSYGGVARYGYTF; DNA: TGTGCCAGCAGCTACGGAGGGGTGGCGAGATATGGCTACACCTTC
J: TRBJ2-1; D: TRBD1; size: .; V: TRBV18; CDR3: CASSPGRGTYNEQFF; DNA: TGTGCCAGCTCACCAGGCAGGGGGACGTACAATGAGCAGTTCTTC
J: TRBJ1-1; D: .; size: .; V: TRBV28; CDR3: CASRGREDAEAFF; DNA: TGTGCCAGCAGGGGACGGGAGGACGCTGAAGCTTTCTTT
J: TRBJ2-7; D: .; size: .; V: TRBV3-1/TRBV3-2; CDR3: CASSQDVSGPYEQYF; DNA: TGTGCCAGCAGCCAAGACGTCAGCGGACCCTACGAGCAGTACTTC
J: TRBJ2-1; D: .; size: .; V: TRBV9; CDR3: CASSVSSHSYNEQFF; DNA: TGTGCCAGCAGCGTCTCAAGCCACTCCTACAATGAGCAGTTCTTC
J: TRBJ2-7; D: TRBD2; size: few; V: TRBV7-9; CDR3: CASSLEASGAYEQYF; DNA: TGTGCCAGCAGCTTAGAGGCTAGCGGCGCCTACGAGCAGTACTTC
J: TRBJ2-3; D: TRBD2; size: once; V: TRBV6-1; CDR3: CASSEYGRGTDTQYF; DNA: TGTGCCAGCAGTGAATACGGGAGGGGGACAGATACGCAGTATTTT